This entry concerns a single T cell receptor (beta chain). This clone's antigen is unknown. Per-base quality was not reported, and no clone a single base away is much larger than it. TCR CDR3 regions were amplified from genomic DNA by multiplex PCR using the deep immunoSEQ assay. Extracted genomic DNA from each cell subset was spread evenly across all wells of several immunoSEQ 96-well plates, with each plate serving as a replicate. Each replicate PCR for sorted subsets received around 210 ng genomic DNA, equal to roughly 29,000 T cell genomes. Purified libraries were measured with a Qubit 3.0 fluorometer, size-checked on a Bioanalyzer 2100, and measured again with the KAPA Library Quantification kit. Every immunoSEQ 96-well plate was sequenced on a dedicated single-read 150-cycle Illumina NextSeq 550 flow cell. Turning to the authors' computational methods: Because only junctional sequences without quality scores were contained in the immunoSEQ output, filtering matching that applied to full-length reads could not be performed. Sequences were annotated with PyIR, a Python wrapper for IgBLAST v1.9, and V/J genes and CDR3 were assigned using IMGT germline references. Any read was removed if the V/J assignment was weak (E-value above 1e-6), the CDR3 was missing, or the read contained stop codons, out-of-frame junctions, or ambiguous translated residues. V3J clonotypes were defined as sequences sharing the same inferred V gene, J gene, and CDR3 amino acid sequence. The percentage overlap between two repertoires was calculated by dividing the number of shared unique clonotypes by the size of the smaller repertoire. Three approaches were used to assess repertoire richness: RTK rarefaction, the Chao1 estimator, and Recon v2.1 estimates of unobserved clonotypes. Generation probabilities were computed with OLGA for all TCRbeta clonotypes obtained by the gDNA method from several donors. What TCRdb holds here is the immuneACCESS table cut down to in-frame rearrangements. Part of the clones is not present; checked against another copy, under half of the missing clones reflect an unresolved V gene, and the others are unexplained. V and J calls plus clone size are reproduced from that table; the DNA served to infer D and trimming. The sample records fewer than 3 million clones, 85% to 95% of which are singletons. The top ten hold approximately 0.4% of the sample.

Healthy HIV-negative adults with no recently reported acute infections or vaccinations were included as donors. All donors were Caucasian adults living in Nashville, Tennessee, USA. CD4+ T cells were enriched by magnetic negative selection, after which naive cells were positively selected on CD45RA and the negative fraction was taken as the memory subset. Blood was collected by leukapheresis, and PBMCs were isolated by Ficoll-Histopaque density gradient centrifugation and then cryopreserved in liquid nitrogen vapor phase. Purity and quantity of every magnetically sorted T cell population were checked by analytical flow cytometry. From each sorted fraction, genomic DNA was isolated and quantified by UV absorbance on a Nanodrop 2000c. These data come from a study of shared clonotypes between healthy human individuals (dated by TCRdb to 2019 to 2021). For the wider study: The cohort comprised a couple of women and a few men aged 18 to 49 years. To estimate repertoire size and how much clonotype sharing occurs between individuals, the study deeply sequenced the blood TCR repertoires of a handful of healthy adults. Per donor, three plates each were used for CD4 naive and CD4 memory, two for CD8 naive, and one for CD8 memory. To increase sequencing depth and limit assay-specific biases, TCR repertoire library preparation and sequencing were carried out by different laboratories using diverse techniques. Leukapheresis yielded between about 0.8 and 8.9 billion PBMCs per donor. What the research found in general, with its limitations: Across four donors, approximately 4.6% of naive CD4, approximately 3.6% of naive CD8, 2% to 2.5% of memory CD4, and about 0.4% of memory CD8 clonotypes were shared. Sampling was limited to blood, and TCR repertoires in tissue likely differ from TCR repertoires in blood. Incomplete sequencing was indicated by rarefaction of sorted-subset datasets, despite the large sequencing depth. Because the study included only a small number of donors, the genetic and exposure-history diversity represented was limited. Based on pairwise subsampling, the degree of clonotype sharing among donors was expected to be affected by sequencing depth. Estimated clonotype richness was generally larger for naive than for memory subsets. Compared with non-shared clonotypes, clonotypes shared by all four sorted-subset donors had higher generation probabilities.

V lost 2 bases and J lost 8 bases; the stretch between them is 13 bases long. From the germline V gene, CDR1 is MNHNS and CDR2 is SASEGT. The CDR3 spans 14 residues, from the cysteine through the phenylalanine. The entry retains the CDR3 DNA only, 42 bases that are in frame from base 1. The sequence joins TRBV6-1 to TRBJ1-5, and perhaps TRBD1 as D gene, on 5 matching bases. This TCR was recovered from a man in his late teens or twenties in good health. Some clones in this sample may be carry-over from other donors' samples. Specimen: naive CD4+ T cells from PBMCs. Reading the label with the study, this specimen's cell subset or site is: CD45RA+ positively selected. The CDR3 region: CASSELGGWEPQHF. The DNA is TGTGCCAGCAGTGAACTGGGGGGTTGGGAGCCCCAGCATTTT.